These 21 T cell receptor beta chains originate from one sample sequenced in a study of long-term antiretroviral therapy in people with HIV. An immunoSEQ assay, version v3.0, was performed at survey level. Repertoires were generated with immunoSEQ multiplex PCR, while TCRdb's copy carries only in-frame clones and drops some. The table includes fewer than 30,000 clones, more than 70% detected once. The specimen comprised unsorted PBMCs, sampled 0.8 years after starting antiretroviral therapy. These receptors were collected from a woman aged 25 to 39 with HIV.

This clone has just one count. The CDR3 here is CASSALAGGTNEQFF. In DNA, the CDR3 is TGTGCCAGCAGCGCACTAGCGGGGGGGACCAATGAGCAGTTCTTC. The rearrangement uses TRBV11-2 and TRBJ2-1, with 13 bases that match TRBD2. The CDR3 is made up of 15 amino acids. Germline CDR1 reads SGHAT; CDR2 reads FQNNGV. Unmatched junction bases numbered 4, after V lost 5 bases and J lost 6 bases.

The gene calls are TRBV29-1 and TRBJ2-2; D might be TRBD1 or TRBD2, each matching 6 bases. Germline CDR1 and CDR2: SQVTM and ANQGSEA. This CDR3 has 14 residues. V dropped 4 bases and J dropped 2 bases, with 11 bases sitting between them. The CDR3 DNA is TGCAGCGTTGGGGGGGCGCGAAACACCGGGGAGCTGTTTTTT. Translating gives CSVGGARNTGELFF.

This clone was seen once. The chain recombines TRBV13 with TRBJ2-4; D not certain. The CDR3 loop spans 13 amino acids. V was trimmed by 1 base and J by 7 bases, leaving 8 bases between them. Germline CDR1 reads PRHDT; CDR2 reads FYEKMQ (reference sequence). CDR3 in DNA: TGTGCCAGCAGCTTAGTGGTAGAGAACATTCAGTACTTC. Its translation: CASSLVVENIQYF.

This clone came up once. The V call is TRBV25-1, the J call TRBJ2-1; D is unresolved. The CDR3 is 14 amino acids. Germline V gene sequence: CDR1 MGHDK, CDR2 SYGVNS. V shed 5 bases and J shed 0 bases, with 8 bases lying between them. This CDR3 is CASSFHSSYNEQFF. The CDR3 DNA sequence: TGTGCCAGCAGTTTCCATAGCTCCTACAATGAGCAGTTCTTC.

The DNA for the CDR3 is TGTGCCAGCAGCGCTCGGGACAGCGTTTTGTATGGCTACACCTTC. It encodes CASSARDSVLYGYTF. The V and J genes are TRBV9 and TRBJ1-2, with 7 bases aligning to TRBD1. The germline V gene encodes CDR1 SGDLS and CDR2 YYNGEE. V lost 3 bases and J lost 5; bases outside the gene matches: 10. This CDR3 contains 15 residues.

V and J are TRBV18 and TRBJ1-3; no definite D call. Trimming cost V 6 bases and J 2 bases, with 11 bases left between them. The CDR3 loop spans 14 amino acids. Germline V lookup: CDR1 KGHSH, CDR2 LQKENI. This CDR3 reads CASSPNRAGNTIYF. CDR3 DNA: TGTGCCAGCTCTCCTAACCGAGCTGGAAACACCATATATTTT.

The V and J genes are TRBV9 and TRBJ2-5, with TRBD1 matching 7 bases. V was clipped by 3 bases and J by 3 bases; unmatched bases: 5. Germline V gene data show CDR1 as SGDLS and CDR2 as YYNGEE. The CDR3 is 14 residues long. In DNA form, the CDR3 reads TGTGCCAGCAGCGCTCGAACAGGGGAAGAGACCCAGTACTTC. It specifies CASSARTGEETQYF.

The rearrangement uses TRBV10-2 and TRBJ2-2, with D tentatively TRBD1 (6 bases). Looked up from germline, CDR1 is WSHSY and CDR2 is SAAADI. The length of the CDR3 is 16 residues. V lost 5 bases, J lost 3 bases, and 16 bases lay in between. CDR3 in DNA: TGCGCCAGCAGTCTTTCCGGGACACATCACACCGGGGAGCTGTTTTTT. It yields the protein CASSLSGTHHTGELFF.

This chain links TRBV9 with TRBJ1-2; a weak D match, TRBD1 (5 bases). Deletions cut 2 bases from V and 4 bases from J, with 12 bases between. Germline CDR1 and CDR2: SGDLS and YYNGEE. This CDR3 contains 14 residues. CDR3 nucleotide sequence: TGTGCCAGCAGCGTCCGGGACGGTGCCTATGGCTACACCTTC. Protein: CASSVRDGAYGYTF.

The chain carries TRBV7-2 and TRBJ2-1; D not resolved. The germline gives CDR1 SGHTA, CDR2 FQGNSA. V was pared by 5 bases and J by 10 bases, with 12 bases between. CDR3 length: 12 residues. CDR3 in amino acids: CASSAGKKEQFF. The DNA of the CDR3 is TGTGCCAGCAGCGCCGGCAAAAAGGAGCAGTTCTTC.

A word on this clone: A read error may produce the germline difference seen at one junction end. This sequence joins TRBV2 and TRBJ2-4, with D possibly matching TRBD2 (5 bases). The CDR3 sequence is 12 residues long. CDR1 is SNHLY, CDR2 FYNNEI, per germline. CDR3 sequence (DNA): TGTGCCAGCACTGGTGGAGACGGGGTGAGGGACTTC. Residues: CASTGGDGVRDF.

V usage is TRBV30 and J usage is TRBJ1-2; no clear D gene. Germline CDR1 reads GTSNPN; CDR2 reads SVGIG (reference sequence). V shed 0 bases and J shed 6 bases, with 5 bases lying between them. CDR3 length: 11 amino acids. CDR3 region: CAWSVQNGYTF. The CDR3 nucleotides are TGTGCCTGGAGTGTACAAAATGGCTACACCTTC. Using reference TRBV30 and TRBJ1-2 for the parts outside the CDR3, the full variable domain is SQTIHQWPATLVQPVGSPLSLECTVEGTSNPNLYWYRQAAGRGLQLLFYSVGIGQISSEVPQNLSASRPQDRQFILSSKKLLLSDSGFYLCAWSVQNGYTFGSGTRLTVV.

The chain uses TRBV11-2 and TRBJ1-2; D gene uncertain. Germline CDR1 reads SGHAT; CDR2 reads FQNNGV. There are 14 residues in the CDR3. Trimming pared 2 bases from V and 2 bases from J, leaving 9 bases between. CDR3: CASSLSHRNYGYTF. The CDR3 DNA reads as TGTGCCAGCAGCTTATCTCACCGGAACTATGGCTACACCTTC.

The gene calls are TRBV5-1 and TRBJ1-3; D gene uncertain. Trimming took off 6 bases at V and 4 bases at J, with 20 bases between the two ends. Germline loops: CDR1 SGHRS, CDR2 YFSETQ. CDR3 length equals 16 residues. CDR3 sequence reads: CASTPPLYQPGNTIYF. CDR3 bases: TGCGCCAGCACCCCCCCCCTGTACCAGCCCGGAAACACCATATATTTT.

The CDR3 protein is CASSDTPLAGGWSSYNEQFF. CDR3 nucleotide sequence: TGTGCCAGCAGTGATACCCCTTTAGCGGGGGGATGGAGCTCCTACAATGAGCAGTTCTTC. The V gene is TRBV6-1, the J gene TRBJ2-1; 10 bases line up with TRBD2. The V segment lost 3 bases and the J segment 0 bases; nucleotides outside the gene matches: 14. Germline CDR1 and CDR2: MNHNS and SASEGT. The CDR3 length is 20 residues.

The chain combines TRBV14 with TRBJ1-2; D remains ambiguous. Trimming pared 1 base from V and 2 bases from J, leaving 8 bases between. Germline V lookup: CDR1 SGHDN, CDR2 FVKESK. The length of the CDR3 is 14 residues. CDR3 sequence: CASSQAGENYGYTF. For the CDR3, the DNA is TGTGCCAGCAGCCAAGCCGGGGAAAACTATGGCTACACCTTC.

The count of this clone is one. The chain carries TRBV7-6 and TRBJ2-3, with 9 bases lining up with TRBD2. Germline CDR1 SGHVS, CDR2 FNYEAQ. This CDR3 is 15 amino acids long. V lost 7 bases, J lost 2 bases, and 7 bases stayed unmatched. CDR3 nucleotides: TGTGCCAGCAACCCTAGCGGGGCCCCCACAGATACGCAGTATTTT. Translated: CASNPSGAPTDTQYF. Complete variable domain (other parts from reference TRBV7-6 and TRBJ2-3): GAGVSQSPRYKVTKRGQDVALRCDPISGHVSLYWYRQALGQGPEFLTYFNYEAQQDKSGLPNDRFSAERPEGSISTLTIQRTEQRDSAMYRCASNPSGAPTDTQYFGPGTRLTVL.

This chain connects TRBV7-9 to TRBJ1-1; D is unresolved. Looked up from germline, CDR1 is SEHNR and CDR2 is FQNEAQ (reference sequence). The V and J ends lost 5 bases and 5 bases respectively, with 18 bases between them. The CDR3 has 15 amino acids. Here the CDR3 DNA reads TGTGCCAGCAGCACCCAGGACGGATCCCCAACTGAAGCTTTCTTT. Translating it yields CASSTQDGSPTEAFF.

The chain carries TRBV18 and TRBJ1-1; TRBD1 agrees at 8 bases. Germline trimming cut 1 base from V and 4 bases from J; bases unmatched to any gene: 8. Germline V gives CDR1 KGHSH, CDR2 LQKENI. The CDR3 runs to 16 residues. The chain's CDR3 is CASSPRRSDRGTEAFF. The CDR3 coding sequence is TGTGCCAGCTCACCACGCCGTAGCGACAGGGGCACTGAAGCTTTCTTT.

The rearrangement links TRBV27 to TRBJ2-1, with 9 bases fitting TRBD1. Losses at the gene ends were 6 bases for V and 3 bases for J; bases not matched to a gene: 6. The CDR3 consists of 15 residues. In germline, CDR1 is MNHEY, CDR2 SMNVEV (reference sequence). CDR3 coding DNA: TGTGCCAGCAGCTCCGGGACAGGGCTCTACAATGAGCAGTTCTTC. Its protein is CASSSGTGLYNEQFF.

The chain links TRBV19 to TRBJ2-1; 11 nucleotides line up with TRBD1. Germline values: CDR1 LNHDA, CDR2 SQIVND (reference sequence). With V trimmed by 5 bases and J by 4 bases, 4 bases remained unmatched. This CDR3 is 15 amino acids long. The CDR3 region is CASSAGTGGYNEQFF. In DNA form, the CDR3 reads TGTGCCAGTAGTGCCGGGACAGGGGGGTACAATGAGCAGTTCTTC. Full variable domain (remainder filled in from reference TRBV19 and TRBJ2-1): DGGITQSPKYLFRKEGQNVTLSCEQNLNHDAMYWYRQDPGQGLRLIYYSQIVNDFQKGDIAEGYSVSREKKESFPLTVTSAQKNPTAFYLCASSAGTGGYNEQFFGPGTRLTVL.